Below are 9 T cell receptor beta chains sequenced from a single sample in a study of blood T cell repertoires in COVID-19. Measured with immunoSEQ multiplex PCR; TCRdb has only the in-frame clones, and not every one. The sample contains about 110,000 clones, over 65% of which appear only once. Sequencing was done on a sample of peripheral blood. The receptors come from an elderly man with COVID-19, enrolled during active disease.

The chain recombines TRBV6-5 with TRBJ2-2; D perhaps matches TRBD2 (6 bases). The germline V and J ends were trimmed by 6 bases and 2 bases, with 13 bases remaining between them. CDR3 length: 15 residues. Per the germline V gene, CDR1 is MNHEY and CDR2 is SVGAGI. The CDR3 loop reads CASRAPGTNTGELFF. As DNA, the CDR3 is TGTGCCAGCAGAGCCCCCGGGACTAACACCGGGGAGCTGTTTTTT.

V usage is TRBV28 and J usage is TRBJ1-5, with a possible D match to TRBD1 (6 bases). V dropped 7 bases and J dropped 5 bases, with 15 bases sitting between them. The V gene's germline CDR1 is MDHEN and CDR2 SYDVKM. There are 14 residues in the CDR3. CDR3 bases: TGTGCCAGCACTCCCCGGGACACCGATCAGCCCCAGCATTTT. Amino acid sequence: CASTPRDTDQPQHF.

The V and J genes are TRBV27 and TRBJ1-1; a possible D gene is TRBD1 (6 bases). V lost 4 bases and J 5 bases, leaving 20 bases between the germline ends. This CDR3 has 16 amino acids. Germline loops: CDR1 MNHEY, CDR2 SMNVEV (reference sequence). The chain's CDR3 is CASSWSRGPSGTEAFF. Here the CDR3 DNA reads TGTGCCAGCAGTTGGTCCAGGGGTCCTTCTGGGACTGAAGCTTTCTTT.

The chain recombines TRBV28 with TRBJ1-1, with 9 bases lining up with TRBD1. The J segment lost 5 bases and the V segment lost 3 bases, leaving 16 bases of the junction unmatched. Per the germline V gene, CDR1 is MDHEN and CDR2 is SYDVKM. CDR3 length: 18 amino acids. This CDR3 reads CASSFSLLPQGAGTEAFF. The CDR3 DNA sequence: TGTGCCAGCAGTTTTTCCCTTTTACCACAGGGGGCAGGGACTGAAGCTTTCTTT. The complete variable domain, with remaining parts taken from reference TRBV28 and TRBJ1-1, reads DVKVTQSSRYLVKRTGEKVFLECVQDMDHENMFWYRQDPGLGLRLIYFSYDVKMKEKGDIPEGYSVSREKKERFSLILESASTNQTSMYLCASSFSLLPQGAGTEAFFGQGTRLTVV.

This sequence joins TRBV28 and TRBJ1-5; D uncertain. Trimming stripped 6 bases from V and 0 bases from J, with 9 bases between. This CDR3 is 14 amino acids long. Germline V gene sequence: CDR1 MDHEN, CDR2 SYDVKM. The CDR3 nucleotides are TGTGCCAGCAGACCCATCTATAGCAATCAGCCCCAGCATTTT. Translated: CASRPIYSNQPQHF.

This clone was observed a handful of times. V gene TRBV27 combines with J gene TRBJ1-6; perhaps TRBD1 as D (5 bases). CDR3 length: 15 amino acids. CDR1 is MNHEY, CDR2 SMNVEV, per germline (reference sequence). The germline V and J ends were trimmed by 6 bases and 10 bases, with 19 bases remaining between them. Here the CDR3 reads CASSFARVFGSPLHF. The CDR3 DNA reads as TGTGCCAGCAGCTTCGCCAGGGTTTTCGGCTCACCCCTCCACTTT.

The J gene is TRBJ2-1, the V gene TRBV20-1; a weak D match, TRBD2 (5 bases). Trimming cost V 6 bases and J 9 bases, with 12 bases left between them. In germline, CDR1 is DFQATT, CDR2 SNEGSKA (reference sequence). The CDR3 runs to 11 residues. CDR3 loop: CSARREPEQFF. In DNA, the CDR3 is TGCAGTGCCCGTCGGGAACCTGAGCAGTTCTTC.

This rearrangement joins TRBV23-1 to TRBJ2-7, with a tentative D call TRBD1 (6 bases). TRBV23-1 is an open reading frame whose function is uncertain. Deletions cut 0 bases from V and 2 bases from J, with 11 bases between. The CDR3 runs 15 residues. The CDR3 loop reads CASSQSGRDTYEQYF. CDR3 nucleotide sequence: TGCGCCAGCAGTCAATCCGGAAGGGACACCTACGAGCAGTACTTC.

V usage is TRBV7-3 and J usage is TRBJ2-1; 7 bases agree with TRBD1. The CDR3 has 12 amino acids. Unmatched junction bases numbered 5, after V lost 5 bases and J lost 10 bases. Germline CDR1 and CDR2: SGHTA and FQGTGA. For the CDR3, the DNA is TGTGCCAGCAGCCGACAGGGAACGGAGCAGTTCTTC. Protein: CASSRQGTEQFF.